A single sample is the source of the 8 T cell receptor beta chains below, sequenced in a study of neurological immune-mediated disorders. One entry per CDR3 protein results from TCRdb running MiXCR on the 5' RACE reads. The data contain roughly 36,000 distinct CDR3 sequences, about 7% of them singletons. Sequencing was done on a sample of CD4+ T cells from blood. The receptors originated from a man between 50 and 59 years old in good health.

The sample holds many counts of this clonotype. The chain is built from TRBV7-2 and TRBJ1-4; TRBD1 might be the D (6 bases). V gave up 3 bases and J gave up 5 bases, with 13 bases separating them. Germline loops: CDR1 SGHTA, CDR2 FQGNSA. The CDR3 loop spans 15 amino acids. The CDR3 loop is CASSFPTGLNEKLFF. In nucleotides, the CDR3 is TGTGCCAGCAGCTTTCCGACAGGATTAAATGAAAAACTGTTTTTT.

At least ten counts were recorded for this clonotype. The chain is built from TRBV4-3 and TRBJ2-2; TRBD2 might be the D (6 bases). V lost 8 bases to trimming and J lost 3 bases, with 16 bases between them. The CDR3 length is 15 residues. CDR1 LGHNA and CDR2 YSLEER come from the germline V gene. CDR3 sequence: CASGSGLLHTGELFF. CDR3 DNA sequence: TGCGCCAGCGGCTCGGGACTCTTACACACCGGGGAGCTGTTTTTT.

In this sample, this clonotype turned up many times. This may arise from a read error, as a much more abundant clone is one base away. The chain recombines TRBV5-6 with TRBJ1-5; TRBD1 might be the D (6 bases). The V gene lost 4 bases and the J gene lost 11 bases, with 13 bases spanning the gap. From germline, CDR1 is SGHDT and CDR2 YYEEEE. The CDR3 is made up of 12 amino acids. CDR3 protein: CASSRGGGAQHF. Here the CDR3 DNA reads TGTGCCAGCAGCAGAGGGGGGGGGGCCCAGCATTTT.

This clonotype was seen many times. The chain combines TRBV20-1 with TRBJ1-2, with a possible D match to TRBD1 (5 bases). This CDR3 is 13 amino acids long. Trimming shortened V by 1 base and J by 8 bases, and 14 bases separated the two germline ends. CDR1 and CDR2 from the germline V gene are DFQATT and SNEGSKA (reference sequence). CDR3 bases: TGCAGTGCTAGAGGGGGCAGGACGGGAGGCTACACCTTC. It specifies CSARGGRTGGYTF.

This chain uses TRBV10-2 with TRBJ2-2, with 7 positions matching TRBD1. The CDR3 runs 16 residues. Losses at the gene ends were 7 bases for V and 4 bases for J; bases not matched to a gene: 12. The germline V gene encodes CDR1 WSHSY and CDR2 SAAADI. The DNA of the CDR3 is TGCGCCAGCAAGCACAGGGGCAGAGAGGTCACCGGGGAGCTGTTTTTT. Translation: CASKHRGREVTGELFF.

This clonotype was seen at least ten times. The V gene is TRBV9, the J gene TRBJ1-6; 9 bases match TRBD1. V trimming: 2 bases; J trimming: 6 bases; junction bases outside the gene matches: 3. CDR1 and CDR2 from the germline V gene are SGDLS and YYNGEE. This CDR3 comprises 15 residues. Here the CDR3 DNA reads TGTGCCAGCAGCGTGGGACAGGGTAGTAATTCACCCCTCCACTTT. Translation gives CASSVGQGSNSPLHF. Supplemented by reference TRBV9 and TRBJ1-6, the full variable domain reads DSGVTQTPKHLITATGQRVTLRCSPRSGDLSVYWYQQSLDQGLQFLIQYYNGEERAKGNILERFSAQQFPDLHSELNLSSLELGDSALYFCASSVGQGSNSPLHFGNGTRLTVT.

This clonotype was observed many times. The chain employs TRBV7-2 and TRBJ2-3; the D gene is possibly TRBD1 (6 bases). V dropped 2 bases and J dropped 8 bases, with 11 bases sitting between them. The CDR3 contains 13 residues. The germline V gene has CDR1 SGHTA and CDR2 FQGNSA. DNA for the CDR3: TGTGCCAGCAGCTTAAGGGGGTACGGTACGCAGTATTTT. Translated: CASSLRGYGTQYF.

The V and J genes are TRBV20-1 and TRBJ2-1; 13 nucleotides match TRBD2. V lost 3 bases to trimming and J lost 7 bases; unmatched junction nucleotides: 3. The CDR3 extends over 14 amino acids. CDR1 DFQATT and CDR2 SNEGSKA come from the germline V gene (reference sequence). Written as DNA, the CDR3 is TGCAGTGCTAGTGGACTAGCGGGAGTAAATGAGCAGTTCTTC. It is translated as CSASGLAGVNEQFF.